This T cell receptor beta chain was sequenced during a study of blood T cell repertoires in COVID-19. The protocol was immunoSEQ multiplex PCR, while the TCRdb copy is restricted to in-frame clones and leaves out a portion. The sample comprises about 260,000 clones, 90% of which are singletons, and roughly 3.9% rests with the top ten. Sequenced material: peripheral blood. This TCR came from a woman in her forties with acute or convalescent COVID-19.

CDR3 in DNA: TGTGCAAGTCGCTTACGGAAATTCAGGGGCCCTGCGAACACTGAAGCTTTCTTT. Encoded protein: CASRLRKFRGPANTEAFF. J is TRBJ1-1 and V is TRBV12-2; the table's D gene call, TRBD1, was not cross checked with the DNA. TRBV12-2 is given as a pseudogene. This CDR3 has 18 residues.